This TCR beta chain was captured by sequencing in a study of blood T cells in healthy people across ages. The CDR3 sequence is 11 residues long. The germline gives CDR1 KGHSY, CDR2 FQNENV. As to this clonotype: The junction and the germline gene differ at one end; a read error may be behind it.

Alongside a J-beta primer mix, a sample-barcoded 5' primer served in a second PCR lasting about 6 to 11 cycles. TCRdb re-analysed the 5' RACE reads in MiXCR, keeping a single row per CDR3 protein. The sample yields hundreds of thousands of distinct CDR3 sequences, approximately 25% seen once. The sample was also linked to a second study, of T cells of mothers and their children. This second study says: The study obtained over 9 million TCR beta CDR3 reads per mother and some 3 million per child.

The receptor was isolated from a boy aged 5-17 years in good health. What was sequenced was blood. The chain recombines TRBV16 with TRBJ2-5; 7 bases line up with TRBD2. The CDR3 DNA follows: TGTGCCAGCAGCCCTCAGCGGGGCCTGTTCTTC. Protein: CASSPQRGLFF.